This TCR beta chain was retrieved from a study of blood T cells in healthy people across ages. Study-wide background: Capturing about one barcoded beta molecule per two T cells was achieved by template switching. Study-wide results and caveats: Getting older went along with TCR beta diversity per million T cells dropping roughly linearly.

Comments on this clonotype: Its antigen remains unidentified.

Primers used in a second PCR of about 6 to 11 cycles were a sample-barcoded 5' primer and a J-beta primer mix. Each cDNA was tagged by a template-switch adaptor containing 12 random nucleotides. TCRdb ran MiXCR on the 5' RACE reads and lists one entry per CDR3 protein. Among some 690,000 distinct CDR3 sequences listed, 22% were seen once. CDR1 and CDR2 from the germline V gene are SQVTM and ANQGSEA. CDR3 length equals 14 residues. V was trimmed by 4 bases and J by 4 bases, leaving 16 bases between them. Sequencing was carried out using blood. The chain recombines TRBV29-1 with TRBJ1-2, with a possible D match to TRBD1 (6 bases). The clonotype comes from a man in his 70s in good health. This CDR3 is CSVALQQGLYGYTF. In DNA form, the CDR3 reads TGCAGCGTTGCGCTCCAACAGGGTCTCTATGGCTACACCTTC.